Below, 10 T cell receptor beta chains from the same sample are listed, as sequenced in a study of cytomegalovirus exposure and HLA in healthy donors. Use of 60 Vbeta and 13 Jbeta primers characterized the PCR. Data came from immunoSEQ multiplex PCR; TCRdb stores just in-frame clones and leaves some out. The sample consists of 150,000 to 200,000 clones, about four fifths of them appearing once. The sequenced material came from PBMCs. The receptors here all came from a woman aged 50 to 65 in good health and CMV-seronegative.

The chain combines TRBV6-1 with TRBJ2-5, with 10 bases that match TRBD2. The J call may be mistaken, given a closer DNA end match to TRBJ2-7. CDR1 and CDR2 from the germline V gene are MNHNS and SASEGT. The CDR3 sequence is 16 residues long. The CDR3 nucleotides are TGTGCCAGCAGAGAAATAGCGGGAGGCAACTCCTACGAGCAGTACTTC. It is translated as CASREIAGGNSYEQYF.

V is TRBV11-3 and J is TRBJ1-2; no firm D call. Germline V gives CDR1 SGHNT, CDR2 YENEEA. The CDR3 covers 15 residues. V lost 0 bases to trimming and J lost 5 bases, with 13 bases between them. The CDR3 nucleotides read TGTGCCAGCAGCTTAGATCAGGTCAGTGTTTATGGCTACACCTTC. Amino acid sequence: CASSLDQVSVYGYTF.

This clone was detected only once. The J gene is TRBJ1-5, the V gene TRBV30; D gene ambiguous. This CDR3 has 15 amino acids. Germline-derived CDR1 and CDR2 are GTSNPN and SVGIG (reference sequence). V was cut by 3 bases and J by 2 bases, with 14 bases left in between. CDR3 coding DNA: TGTGCCTGGAGCGGCGGGAGTCAGGGCAATCAGCCCCAGCATTTT. This gives the protein CAWSGGSQGNQPQHF.

Many counts were recorded for this clone. In nucleotides, the CDR3 is TGTGCCAGCAGTTACTCGAGTCACTACGAGCAGTACTTC. Its protein is CASSYSSHYEQYF. The chain uses TRBV6-6 and TRBJ2-7; D is uncertain. The CDR3 length is 13 residues. Germline V gene data show CDR1 as MNHNY and CDR2 as SVGAGI (reference sequence). V was trimmed by 0 bases and J by 3 bases, leaving 6 bases between them.

The CDR3 loop is CASRPREGSYEQYF. CDR3 bases: TGTGCCAGCAGACCCCGGGAGGGGTCCTACGAGCAGTACTTC. V and J are TRBV7-2 and TRBJ2-7; 8 positions agree with TRBD2. The CDR3 spans 14 residues. Unmatched junction bases numbered 5, after V lost 6 bases and J lost 1 base. CDR1 SGHTA and CDR2 FQGNSA come from the germline V gene. The entire variable domain, with the rest obtained from reference TRBV7-2 and TRBJ2-7, is as follows: GAGVSQSPSNKVTEKGKDVELRCDPISGHTALYWYRQSLGQGLEFLIYFQGNSAPDKSGLPSDRFSAERTGGSVSTLTIQRTQQEDSAVYLCASRPREGSYEQYFGPGTRLTVT.

V is TRBV6-6 and J is TRBJ2-1; 8 bases align to TRBD2. Germline assignment: CDR1 MNHNY and CDR2 SVGAGI (reference sequence). The CDR3 loop spans 13 amino acids. CDR3 region: CATTGLASNEQFF. CDR3 in DNA: TGTGCTACTACTGGACTAGCAAGCAATGAGCAGTTCTTC.

The chain has TRBV28 and TRBJ1-2; 8 positions match TRBD1. Unmatched junction bases numbered 16, after V lost 6 bases and J lost 4 bases. CDR1 MDHEN and CDR2 SYDVKM come from the germline V gene. This CDR3 spans 17 amino acids. CDR3 DNA: TGTGCCAGCAGCTCCTCTCCGACAGGGGACAGGACCTATGGCTACACCTTC. It yields the protein CASSSSPTGDRTYGYTF.

Only one count was recorded for this clone. The chain has TRBV7-2 and TRBJ2-3; TRBD2 matches 13 bases. This CDR3 has 16 residues. After removal of 5 bases from V and 0 bases from J, the junction contained 2 bases not matched to a gene. Germline CDR1 SGHTA, CDR2 FQGNSA. The CDR3 region is CASSPGLAGSTDTQYF. The CDR3 DNA follows: TGTGCCAGCAGCCCGGGACTAGCGGGGAGCACAGATACGCAGTATTTT.

CDR3 DNA: TGTGCCAGCAGCCCAACCCGGGACAGGAGTTTGCGCTACACCTTC. It translates to CASSPTRDRSLRYTF. V usage is TRBV7-6 and J usage is TRBJ1-2; 8 nucleotides agree with TRBD1. J lost 9 bases, V lost 5 bases, and 14 bases had no gene match. This CDR3 has 15 amino acids. The germline gives CDR1 SGHVS, CDR2 FNYEAQ.

The V and J genes are TRBV4-1 and TRBJ2-1, with TRBD2 matching over 9 bases. The CDR3 is 16 residues long. CDR1 and CDR2 from the germline V gene are MGHRA and YSYEKL. After removal of 2 bases from V and 1 base from J, the junction contained 3 bases not matched to a gene. Here the CDR3 DNA reads TGCGCCAGCAGCCAAAGCCTAGCGGGGTCCTACAATGAGCAGTTCTTC. Amino acid sequence: CASSQSLAGSYNEQFF.